Each of the 4 T cell receptor beta chains below was sequenced from the same sample in a study of shared clonotypes between healthy human individuals. TCRdb keeps only in-frame clones here, not all; method: immunoSEQ multiplex PCR. The repertoire holds 1,400,000 or so clones, with approximately 98.5% as singletons. The specimen was naive CD4+ T cells sorted from blood. As for subset: CD45RA+ positively selected. Receptor source: a man in his thirties or forties in good health.

This chain uses TRBV5-1 with TRBJ2-1, with D possibly TRBD2 on 6 matching bases. CDR3 length equals 14 residues. Germline CDR1 SGHRS, CDR2 YFSETQ. V lost 0 bases and J lost 7, with 11 bases in between. The CDR3 coding sequence is TGCGCCAGCAGCTTGGCGGGAGTCCGGAATGAGCAGTTCTTC. This translates into CASSLAGVRNEQFF.

The chain is built from TRBV11-1 and TRBJ1-1, with 8 positions matching TRBD1. Germline V lookup: CDR1 SGHAT, CDR2 FQDESV (reference sequence). CDR3 length: 15 residues. V lost 5 bases, J lost 1 base, and 6 bases stayed unmatched. The CDR3 sequence is CASSPWTGRNTEAFF. CDR3 DNA sequence: TGTGCCAGCAGCCCATGGACAGGGAGGAACACTGAAGCTTTCTTT.

The chain couples TRBV10-2 to TRBJ2-2, with 13 bases aligning to TRBD2. The CDR3 is 20 residues long. Unmatched junction bases numbered 16, after V lost 6 bases and J lost 3 bases. Per the germline V gene, CDR1 is WSHSY and CDR2 is SAAADI. The CDR3 is CASSLSRKKGLAGDTGELFF. The CDR3 DNA follows: TGCGCCAGCAGCCTATCTAGAAAAAAAGGACTAGCGGGAGACACCGGGGAGCTGTTTTTT.

The chain recombines TRBV7-6 with TRBJ1-3; weak D call: TRBD1 (6 bases). The CDR3 loop spans 17 amino acids. V was trimmed by 0 bases and J by 0 bases, leaving 12 bases between them. CDR1 is SGHVS and CDR2 is FNYEAQ in the germline V gene. The CDR3 DNA follows: TGTGCCAGCAGCTTAGCGCTAACAGGGAGCTCTGGAAACACCATATATTTT. Its translation is CASSLALTGSSGNTIYF.